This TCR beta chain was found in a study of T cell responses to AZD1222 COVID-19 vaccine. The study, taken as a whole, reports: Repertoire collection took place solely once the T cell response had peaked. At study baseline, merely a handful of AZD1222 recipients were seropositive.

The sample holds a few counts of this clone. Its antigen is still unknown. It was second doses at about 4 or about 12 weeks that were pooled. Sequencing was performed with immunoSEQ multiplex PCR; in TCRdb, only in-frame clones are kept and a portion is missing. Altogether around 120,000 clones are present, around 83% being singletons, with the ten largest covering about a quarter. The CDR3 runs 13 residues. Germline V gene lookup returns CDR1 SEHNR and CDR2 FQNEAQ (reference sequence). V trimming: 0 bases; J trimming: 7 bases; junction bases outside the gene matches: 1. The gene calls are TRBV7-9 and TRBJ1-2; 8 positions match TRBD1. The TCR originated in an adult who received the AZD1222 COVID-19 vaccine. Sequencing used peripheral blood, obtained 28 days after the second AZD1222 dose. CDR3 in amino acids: CASSLATGAGYTF. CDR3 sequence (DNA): TGTGCCAGCAGCTTAGCGACAGGGGCTGGCTACACCTTC.